These 27 T cell receptor beta chains were sequenced from one sample in a study of PD-L1 blockade in urothelial cancer. The table came from immunoSEQ multiplex PCR; TCRdb's copy has only in-frame clones and leaves some out. The table lists 30,000 to 40,000 clones, about 83% of them singletons, with about 15% in the top ten. This sample comprised PBMCs, obtained around atezolizumab (anti-PD-L1) treatment. The receptors were gathered from a man aged 60 to 75 with urothelial cancer.

V usage is TRBV7-9 and J usage is TRBJ1-5; tentatively, D is TRBD1 (5 bases). Germline assignment: CDR1 SEHNR and CDR2 FQNEAQ (reference sequence). This CDR3 has 13 amino acids. Trimming took 1 base from V and 9 from J, leaving 10 bases between them. CDR3 loop: CASSLEPGGPQHF. The DNA of the CDR3 is TGTGCCAGCAGCTTAGAACCGGGGGGGCCCCAGCATTTT.

The chain carries TRBV11-3 and TRBJ2-2; D is unresolved. Germline V CDR1 and CDR2: SGHNT, YENEEA. This CDR3 contains 12 residues. V lost 4 bases and J 5 bases, leaving 5 bases between the germline ends. The CDR3 loop reads CASSSRTGELFF. CDR3 nucleotide sequence: TGTGCCAGCAGCTCACGGACCGGGGAGCTGTTTTTT.

The chain employs TRBV28 and TRBJ2-5, with D possibly matching TRBD2 (7 bases). Trimming pared 5 bases from V and 1 base from J, leaving 14 bases between. Germline assignment: CDR1 MDHEN and CDR2 SYDVKM. The CDR3 is 15 residues long. In nucleotides, the CDR3 is TGTGCCAGCAGTCTTTCGGGGGGCGGCCAAGAGACCCAGTACTTC. This gives the protein CASSLSGGGQETQYF.

This clone was detected many times. CDR3 in DNA: TGTGCCAGCAGCCTATACAGCACAGATACGCAGTATTTT. This codes for CASSLYSTDTQYF. The chain joins TRBV7-6 to TRBJ2-3; D unclear. The CDR3 has 13 residues. The germline V gene encodes CDR1 SGHVS and CDR2 FNYEAQ. The germline V and J ends were trimmed by 5 bases and 0 bases, with 6 bases remaining between them.

This chain uses TRBV9 with TRBJ2-1, with 9 positions matching TRBD2. The V gene's germline CDR1 is SGDLS and CDR2 YYNGEE. The length of the CDR3 is 17 residues. V gave up 0 bases and J gave up 9 bases; unmatched junction bases: 13. CDR3 sequence (DNA): TGTGCCAGCAGCGTAGAACGGGCGGGGGGGTGGTTGGTTGAGCAGTTCTTC. It yields the protein CASSVERAGGWLVEQFF.

The chain uses TRBV6-5 and TRBJ1-2; D unclear. Trimming stripped 2 bases from V and 8 bases from J, with 12 bases between. Germline V gene lookup returns CDR1 MNHEY and CDR2 SVGAGI. The CDR3 extends over 13 amino acids. CDR3 residues: CASSYGSEMGYTF. The DNA for the CDR3 is TGTGCCAGCAGTTACGGGAGCGAAATGGGCTACACCTTC.

The V gene is TRBV5-6, the J gene TRBJ1-1; TRBD1 might be the D (6 bases). CDR1 and CDR2 (germline): SGHDT, YYEEEE. The V gene lost 4 bases and the J gene lost 5 bases, with 18 bases spanning the gap. This CDR3 is built from 15 residues. CDR3 nucleotides: TGTGCCAGCAGCAAATCTCAGGGGCGGTGGACTGAAGCTTTCTTT. This gives the protein CASSKSQGRWTEAFF.

This chain links TRBV7-2 with TRBJ2-3, with 7 positions matching TRBD2. Germline CDR1 SGHTA, CDR2 FQGNSA. The CDR3 is made up of 14 amino acids. V was clipped by 2 bases and J by 5 bases; unmatched bases: 4. The CDR3 DNA sequence: TGTGCCAGCAGCTTATTCCAGCGGGAAGATACGCAGTATTTT. Protein sequence: CASSLFQREDTQYF. The variable domain in full, with the rest retrieved from reference TRBV7-2 and TRBJ2-3, is GAGVSQSPSNKVTEKGKDVELRCDPISGHTALYWYRQSLGQGLEFLIYFQGNSAPDKSGLPSDRFSAERTGGSVSTLTIQRTQQEDSAVYLCASSLFQREDTQYFGPGTRLTVL.

The gene calls are TRBV6-6 and TRBJ1-2; no definite D call. This CDR3 is 15 amino acids long. Trimming cost V 0 bases and J 9 bases, with 17 bases left between them. Germline CDR1 reads MNHNY; CDR2 reads SVGAGI (reference sequence). The CDR3 protein is CASSYSLRAAGSYTF. CDR3 bases: TGTGCCAGCAGTTACTCGCTTCGGGCCGCCGGGAGCTACACCTTC.

The V gene is TRBV6-5, the J gene TRBJ1-3; D is possibly TRBD1 (6 bases). The V end lost 8 bases, the J end lost 0 bases, and 8 bases lay between the germline ends. Germline CDR1 MNHEY, CDR2 SVGAGI. The CDR3 contains 13 residues. The CDR3 bases are TGTGCCAGCGGACAGAACTCTGGAAACACCATATATTTT. As protein: CASGQNSGNTIYF.

V gene TRBV4-1 combines with J gene TRBJ2-5, with 7 bases identical to TRBD2. The CDR3 consists of 15 residues. Germline V CDR1 and CDR2: MGHRA, YSYEKL. Losses at the gene ends were 4 bases for V and 3 bases for J; bases not matched to a gene: 8. CDR3 region: CASSRNLGGEETQYF. The CDR3 region has the DNA TGCGCCAGCAGCCGAAATCTGGGGGGGGAAGAGACCCAGTACTTC.

The chain links TRBV18 to TRBJ1-1; 11 bases map to TRBD1. The germline V gene has CDR1 KGHSH and CDR2 LQKENI. The CDR3 has 16 amino acids. V lost 4 bases and J lost 4; bases outside the gene matches: 8. The CDR3 sequence: CASSLKAGTGGTEAFF. The CDR3 DNA reads as TGTGCCAGCTCACTTAAGGCCGGGACAGGGGGCACTGAAGCTTTCTTT.

This chain joins TRBV2 and TRBJ1-2; 7 bases line up with TRBD1. Germline values: CDR1 SNHLY, CDR2 FYNNEI. The length of the CDR3 is 12 residues. With 9 bases clipped from V and 8 bases from J, the junction kept 9 bases outside the gene matches. In DNA, the CDR3 is TGTGCCAGACGGACAGGATCACGCGGCTACACCTTC. The encoded protein is CARRTGSRGYTF. The variable domain in full, with the rest retrieved from reference TRBV2 and TRBJ1-2, is EPEVTQTPSHQVTQMGQEVILRCVPISNHLYFYWYRQILGQKVEFLVSFYNNEISEKSEIFDDQFSVERPDGSNFTLKIRSTKLEDSAMYFCARRTGSRGYTFGSGTRLTVV.

J is TRBJ2-1 and V is TRBV7-2, with TRBD1 matching 9 bases. The CDR3 totals 15 residues. Germline CDR1 is SGHTA and CDR2 is FQGNSA. V was pared by 5 bases and J by 6 bases, with 8 bases of the junction left unmatched. In DNA, the CDR3 is TGTGCCAGCAGCGTGGGACAGGGAAGCTTCAATGAGCAGTTCTTC. Amino acid sequence: CASSVGQGSFNEQFF.

DNA of the CDR3: TGTGCCAGCAGCTTGGGACTAGCGGGAGTGAATAATGAGCAGTTCTTC. It encodes CASSLGLAGVNNEQFF. This chain joins TRBV5-4 and TRBJ2-1, with 12 positions matching TRBD2. The CDR3 consists of 16 residues. J was trimmed by 7 bases and V by 0 bases; bases with no gene match: 5. The germline V gene encodes CDR1 SGHNT and CDR2 YYREEE (reference sequence). Looking up the rest from reference TRBV5-4 and TRBJ2-1 gives the full variable domain: ETGVTQSPTHLIKTRGQQVTLRCSSQSGHNTVSWYQQALGQGPQFIFQYYREEENGRGNFPPRFSGLQFPNYSSELNVNALELDDSALYLCASSLGLAGVNNEQFFGPGTRLTVL.

The chain recombines TRBV5-5 with TRBJ2-5, with 7 bases aligning to TRBD2. The J segment lost 1 base and the V segment lost 5 bases, leaving 5 bases of the junction unmatched. The CDR3 has 14 residues. The germline gives CDR1 SGHKS, CDR2 YYEKEE (reference sequence). CDR3 amino acids: CASSLTSTQETQYF. Here the CDR3 DNA reads TGTGCCAGCAGTCTGACTAGCACCCAAGAGACCCAGTACTTC.

This clone was observed a few times. V gene TRBV28 combines with J gene TRBJ2-7; 10 nucleotides agree with TRBD2. This CDR3 region has 17 residues. Germline V gives CDR1 MDHEN, CDR2 SYDVKM. With V trimmed by 5 bases and J by 8 bases, 18 bases remained unmatched. The CDR3: CASSPPGLAGEGAQQYF. The CDR3 DNA sequence: TGTGCCAGCAGTCCCCCGGGGCTAGCGGGGGAAGGGGCGCAGCAGTACTTC.

The chain uses TRBV5-6 and TRBJ2-3; perhaps TRBD2 as D (5 bases). V was trimmed by 1 base and J by 11 bases, leaving 11 bases between them. This CDR3 has 12 residues. The germline V gene encodes CDR1 SGHDT and CDR2 YYEEEE. The CDR3 DNA sequence: TGTGCCAGCAGCTTGTGGGCGGGCGAGCAGTATTTT. This encodes CASSLWAGEQYF.

The chain has TRBV28 and TRBJ2-7, with D possibly being TRBD1 (6 bases). The CDR3 consists of 15 residues. V lost 5 bases and J lost 0, with 14 bases in between. Per germline, CDR1 MDHEN and CDR2 SYDVKM. This chain's CDR3 is CASSPQGWSSYEQYF. In DNA form, the CDR3 reads TGTGCCAGCAGTCCACAGGGTTGGAGCTCCTACGAGCAGTACTTC.

The chain couples TRBV5-4 to TRBJ1-1; tentative D call: TRBD1 (6 bases). The CDR3 is 16 residues long. Germline-derived CDR1 and CDR2 are SGHNT and YYREEE (reference sequence). V dropped 4 bases and J dropped 4 bases, with 20 bases sitting between them. CDR3 region: CASSLGQLQSGTEAFF. Here the CDR3 DNA reads TGTGCCAGCAGCCTTGGACAGTTACAGAGTGGCACTGAAGCTTTCTTT.

The rearrangement joins TRBV7-9 to TRBJ2-2, with D maybe TRBD1 (6 bases). The ends were cut back, 5 bases at V and 1 base at J, with 8 bases in the middle. This CDR3 has 14 residues. The germline V gene encodes CDR1 SEHNR and CDR2 FQNEAQ (reference sequence). In nucleotides, the CDR3 is TGTGCCAGCAGCCCGACAGGGAACACCGGGGAGCTGTTTTTT. Protein product: CASSPTGNTGELFF.

The sample holds one count of this clone. The CDR3 coding sequence is TGTGCCAGCAGTGCCGGGACTTATTACAATGAGCAGTTCTTC. Translating gives CASSAGTYYNEQFF. J is TRBJ2-1 and V is TRBV2, with D perhaps matching TRBD2 (6 bases). The CDR3 has 14 amino acids. CDR1 and CDR2 (germline): SNHLY, FYNNEI. Trimming cost V 4 bases and J 4 bases, with 11 bases left between them. The whole variable domain, remainder taken from reference TRBV2 and TRBJ2-1, is EPEVTQTPSHQVTQMGQEVILRCVPISNHLYFYWYRQILGQKVEFLVSFYNNEISEKSEIFDDQFSVERPDGSNFTLKIRSTKLEDSAMYFCASSAGTYYNEQFFGPGTRLTVL.

The CDR3 here is CASSVGQGAGGYLAEQYF. The CDR3 nucleotides are TGTGCCAGCAGCGTAGGACAGGGAGCGGGAGGATACCTCGCCGAGCAGTACTTC. The chain links TRBV9 to TRBJ2-7, with 9 bases fitting TRBD2. Germline CDR1 and CDR2: SGDLS and YYNGEE. V dropped 0 bases and J dropped 6; count of bases not matched to a gene: 16. The CDR3 sequence is 18 residues long.

J is TRBJ1-3 and V is TRBV5-1; no firm D call. The CDR3 consists of 14 residues. Germline CDR1 reads SGHRS; CDR2 reads YFSETQ. The V gene lost 0 bases and the J gene lost 0 bases, with 4 bases spanning the gap. CDR3 coding DNA: TGCGCCAGCAGCTTGGGGGCCTCTGGAAACACCATATATTTT. Residues: CASSLGASGNTIYF. Using reference TRBV5-1 and TRBJ1-3 for the parts outside the CDR3, the full variable domain is KAGVTQTPRYLIKTRGQQVTLSCSPISGHRSVSWYQQTPGQGLQFLFEYFSETQRNKGNFPGRFSGRQFSNSRSEMNVSTLELGDSALYLCASSLGASGNTIYFGEGSWLTVV.

This clone was seen only a few times. The sample holds other DNA sequences that translate to the same CDR3. The rearrangement joins TRBV19 to TRBJ2-1; possible D gene TRBD1, 5 bases. Trimming shortened V by 5 bases and J by 4 bases, and 9 bases separated the two germline ends. The CDR3 runs to 13 residues. Germline CDR1 reads LNHDA; CDR2 reads SQIVND (reference sequence). The DNA of the CDR3 is TGTGCCAGTAGTGCGGACACATACAATGAGCAGTTCTTC. Translated: CASSADTYNEQFF.

V gene TRBV6-5 combines with J gene TRBJ2-3; the D is unclear. Germline CDR1 is MNHEY and CDR2 is SVGAGI. The CDR3 is 13 residues long. Between the trimmed V and J ends, which lost 0 bases and 3 bases, there was a span of 4 bases. The CDR3 loop is CASSYSFTDTQYF. CDR3 DNA: TGTGCCAGCAGTTACTCCTTTACAGATACGCAGTATTTT.

The chain employs TRBV5-1 and TRBJ2-1; a weak D match, TRBD2 (6 bases). The germline V and J ends were trimmed by 0 bases and 4 bases, with 20 bases remaining between them. CDR3 length equals 18 residues. CDR1 is SGHRS, CDR2 YFSETQ, per germline. For the CDR3, the DNA is TGCGCCAGCAGCTTGGAGGGCCTAGCGTCTAAACTTTACAATGAGCAGTTCTTC. This encodes CASSLEGLASKLYNEQFF. Full variable domain (remainder filled in from reference TRBV5-1 and TRBJ2-1): KAGVTQTPRYLIKTRGQQVTLSCSPISGHRSVSWYQQTPGQGLQFLFEYFSETQRNKGNFPGRFSGRQFSNSRSEMNVSTLELGDSALYLCASSLEGLASKLYNEQFFGPGTRLTVL.